A selection of T cell receptor beta chains follows, all from one sample in a study of monozygotic twins with inflammatory bowel disease. Following a re-call of the 5' RACE reads, TCRdb has one entry per CDR3 protein and lacks DNA. The table lists around 380,000 distinct CDR3 sequences. The sample was blood. The receptors were gathered from a human donor with ulcerative colitis or Crohn's disease, or a healthy co-twin of an affected twin (not recorded which). The CDR3 runs from the conserved cysteine through the conserved F or W. The order of the fields is J gene, V gene, CDR3 protein.

TRBJ2-1,TRBV6-1,CATGNSGSIINEQFF
TRBJ2-4,TRBV30,CAWKGPGGGKNIQYF
TRBJ1-2,TRBV20-1,CSASRTGLPNYGYTF
TRBJ2-1,TRBV29-1,CSVSRRGPEQFF
TRBJ1-2,TRBV21-1,CASSKALRKDRGLINYGYTF
TRBJ2-1,TRBV14,CASSQGWGLYNEQFF
TRBJ2-7,TRBV6-2/TRBV6-3,CASSRDRVVHEQYF
TRBJ2-7,TRBV20-1,CSAGQGYEQYF
TRBJ2-7,TRBV4-2,CASSPTPGRTMRNSYEQYF
TRBJ1-1,TRBV7-9,CASSSTNTEAFF
TRBJ2-1,TRBV7-9,CASSFRDGSDEQFF
TRBJ2-3,TRBV20-1,CSARGGASTDTQYF
TRBJ1-2,TRBV7-2,CASSSQTGPNYGYTF
TRBJ1-1,TRBV5-1,CASSLQVSAFGTEAFF
TRBJ2-1,TRBV6-1,CASSKSRRLAGYNEQFF
TRBJ1-2,TRBV6-5,CASTASSTSGYTF
TRBJ1-2,TRBV7-2,CASSLEVSSGGYTF
TRBJ1-2,TRBV11-2,CASSQGVRGPHYGYTF
TRBJ1-5,TRBV2,CASTPDHNQPQHF
TRBJ2-7,TRBV28,CASRDPAGEQYF
TRBJ2-1,TRBV30,CAWSRVAGINEQFF
TRBJ2-7,TRBV27,CASSRWTSEVKQYF
TRBJ1-5,TRBV6-2/TRBV6-3,CASSPARLSGIYSNQPQHF
TRBJ2-7,TRBV12-3/TRBV12-4,CASSLAGNPGEQYF
TRBJ2-5,TRBV7-7,CASSPWGSQETQYF